The T cell receptor beta chain described here comes from a study of response to subunit inactivated influenza vaccine. The CDR3 totals 14 residues. V was clipped by 5 bases and J by 3 bases, with 13 bases between them. CDR1 and CDR2 from the germline V gene are SGHTA and FQGNSA. This clonotype was observed many times. Its antigen is not identified. Overall study results and limits: Few new T cells, the authors suggested, are recruited by each seasonal influenza vaccination.

Via MiXCR, TCRdb re-called the RT-PCR reads, giving one row per CDR3 protein. This table has some 850,000 distinct CDR3 sequences, approximately 18% appearing once. The chain is built from TRBV7-2 and TRBJ1-1; D perhaps matches TRBD1 (6 bases). This clonotype was sampled from a man aged 50 to 59 who received an inactivated influenza vaccine. Source: PBMCs from blood, taken about 5 days after vaccination. Here the CDR3 reads CASSPFGQYTEAFF. CDR3 nucleotide sequence: TGTGCCAGCAGCCCCTTCGGACAGTACACTGAAGCTTTCTTT.